The sequence of this T cell receptor beta chain was determined in a study of T-cell reconstitution after alpha-beta-depleted transplantation in children. Unique molecular identifiers were incorporated into the prepared TCRbeta library. TCRdb called the PCR reads again in MiXCR, with one record for every CDR3 protein. This table holds 300,000 to 400,000 distinct CDR3 sequences, 10% to 15% found once. This clonotype occurred a few times. Trimming stripped 1 base from V and 2 bases from J, with 9 bases between. Looked up from germline, CDR1 is SGHRS and CDR2 is YFSETQ. This CDR3 is built from 14 residues.

The sequencing used PBMCs, collected from the stem cell graft. The chain has TRBV5-1 and TRBJ1-2, with D maybe TRBD1 (5 bases). The source of this sequence is a human donor who donated a stem cell graft to a child with Fanconi anemia. CDR3 bases: TGCGCCAGCAGCTTGAGGGGACGGAACTATGGCTACACCTTC. Encoded protein: CASSLRGRNYGYTF.